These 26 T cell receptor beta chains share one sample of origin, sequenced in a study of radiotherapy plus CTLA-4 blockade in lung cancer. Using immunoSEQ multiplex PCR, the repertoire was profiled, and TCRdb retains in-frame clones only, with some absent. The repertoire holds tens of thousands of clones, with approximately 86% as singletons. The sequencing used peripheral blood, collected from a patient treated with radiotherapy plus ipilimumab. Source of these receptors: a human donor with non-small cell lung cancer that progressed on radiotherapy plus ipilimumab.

The CDR3 loop is CASSWDSQFPSAFF. CDR3 nucleotide sequence: TGCGCCAGCAGCTGGGACAGCCAGTTCCCATCAGCTTTCTTT. J is TRBJ1-1 and V is TRBV5-1; 7 bases are a match to TRBD1. The CDR3 totals 14 residues. J was trimmed by 10 bases and V by 3 bases; bases with no gene match: 12. Germline CDR1 and CDR2: SGHRS and YFSETQ.

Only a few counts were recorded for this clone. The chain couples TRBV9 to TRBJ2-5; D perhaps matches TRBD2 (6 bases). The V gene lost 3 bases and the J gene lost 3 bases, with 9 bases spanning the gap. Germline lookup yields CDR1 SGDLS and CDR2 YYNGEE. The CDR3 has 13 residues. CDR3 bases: TGTGCCAGCAGCGGTAGCGGAGAAGAGACCCAGTACTTC. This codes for CASSGSGEETQYF. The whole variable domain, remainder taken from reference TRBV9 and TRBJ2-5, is DSGVTQTPKHLITATGQRVTLRCSPRSGDLSVYWYQQSLDQGLQFLIQYYNGEERAKGNILERFSAQQFPDLHSELNLSSLELGDSALYFCASSGSGEETQYFGPGTRLLVL.

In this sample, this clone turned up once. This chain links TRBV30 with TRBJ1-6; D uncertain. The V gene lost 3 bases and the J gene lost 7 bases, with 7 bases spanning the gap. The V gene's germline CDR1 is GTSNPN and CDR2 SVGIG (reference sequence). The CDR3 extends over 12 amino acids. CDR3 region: CAWRQPNSPLHF. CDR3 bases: TGTGCCTGGAGACAGCCCAATTCACCCCTCCACTTT.

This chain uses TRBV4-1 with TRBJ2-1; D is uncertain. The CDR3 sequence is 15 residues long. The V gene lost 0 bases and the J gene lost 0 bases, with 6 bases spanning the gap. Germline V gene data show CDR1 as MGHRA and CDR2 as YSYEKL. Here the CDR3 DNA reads TGCGCCAGCAGCCAAGAAGAAATCTCCTACAATGAGCAGTTCTTC. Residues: CASSQEEISYNEQFF.

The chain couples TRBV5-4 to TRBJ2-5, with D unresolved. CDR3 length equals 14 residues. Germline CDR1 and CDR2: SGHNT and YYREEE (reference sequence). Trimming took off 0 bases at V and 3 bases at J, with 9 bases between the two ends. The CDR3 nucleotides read TGTGCCAGCAGCTTGGTCGGCGGAGAAGAGACCCAGTACTTC. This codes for CASSLVGGEETQYF.

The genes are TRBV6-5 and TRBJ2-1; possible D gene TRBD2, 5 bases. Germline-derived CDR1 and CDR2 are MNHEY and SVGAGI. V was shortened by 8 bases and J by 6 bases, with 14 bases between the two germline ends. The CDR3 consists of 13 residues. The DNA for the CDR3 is TGTGCCAGCTCCAAGCGGAAGATCAATGAGCAGTTCTTC. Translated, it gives CASSKRKINEQFF.

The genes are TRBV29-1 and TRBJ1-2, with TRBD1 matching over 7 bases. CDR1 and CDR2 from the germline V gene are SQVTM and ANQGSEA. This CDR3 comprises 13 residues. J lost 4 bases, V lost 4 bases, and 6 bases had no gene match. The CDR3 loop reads CSVVGGQGYGYTF. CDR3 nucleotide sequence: TGCAGCGTTGTAGGGGGCCAGGGCTATGGCTACACCTTC.

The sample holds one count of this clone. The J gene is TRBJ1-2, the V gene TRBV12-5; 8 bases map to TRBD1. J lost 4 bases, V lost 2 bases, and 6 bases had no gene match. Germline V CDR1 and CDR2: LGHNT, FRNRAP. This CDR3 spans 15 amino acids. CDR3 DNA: TGTGCTAGTGGTTTGCCGACAGGGGCCGGCTATGGCTACACCTTC. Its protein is CASGLPTGAGYGYTF.

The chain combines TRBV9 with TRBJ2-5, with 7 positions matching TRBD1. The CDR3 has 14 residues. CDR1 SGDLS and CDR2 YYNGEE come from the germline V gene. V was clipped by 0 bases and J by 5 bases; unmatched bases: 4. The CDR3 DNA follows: TGTGCCAGCAGCGTAGAGGGACAGCCGGAGACCCAGTACTTC. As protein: CASSVEGQPETQYF.

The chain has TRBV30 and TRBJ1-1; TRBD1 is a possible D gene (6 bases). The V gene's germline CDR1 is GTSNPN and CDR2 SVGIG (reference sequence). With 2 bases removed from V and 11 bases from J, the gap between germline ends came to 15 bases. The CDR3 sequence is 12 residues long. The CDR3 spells CAWSTQNQGAFF. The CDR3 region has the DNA TGTGCCTGGAGTACTCAAAATCAGGGGGCTTTCTTT.

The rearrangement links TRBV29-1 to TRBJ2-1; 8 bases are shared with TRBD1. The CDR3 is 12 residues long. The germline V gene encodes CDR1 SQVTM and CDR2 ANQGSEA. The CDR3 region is CRAQGAYNEQFF. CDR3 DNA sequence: TGCAGGGCCCAGGGGGCGTACAATGAGCAGTTCTTC.

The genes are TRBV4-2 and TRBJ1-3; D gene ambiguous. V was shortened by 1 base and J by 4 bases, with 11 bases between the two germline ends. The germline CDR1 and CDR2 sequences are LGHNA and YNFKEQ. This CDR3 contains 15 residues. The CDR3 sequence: CASSQAEGSGNTIYF. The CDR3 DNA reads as TGTGCCAGCAGCCAAGCCGAGGGTTCCGGAAACACCATATATTTT.

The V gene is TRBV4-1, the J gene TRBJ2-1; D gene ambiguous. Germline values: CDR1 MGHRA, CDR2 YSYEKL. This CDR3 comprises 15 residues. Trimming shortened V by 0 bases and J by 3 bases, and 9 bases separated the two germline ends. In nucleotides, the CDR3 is TGCGCCAGCAGCCAAGATGTGGGGAACTACAATGAGCAGTTCTTC. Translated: CASSQDVGNYNEQFF.

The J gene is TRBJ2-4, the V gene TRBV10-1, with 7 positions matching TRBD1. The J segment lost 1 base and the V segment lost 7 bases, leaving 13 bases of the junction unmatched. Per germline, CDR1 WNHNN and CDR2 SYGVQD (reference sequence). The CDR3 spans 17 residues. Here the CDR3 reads CASIQTGKVRAKNIQYF. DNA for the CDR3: TGCGCCAGCATCCAGACAGGGAAGGTGAGGGCCAAAAACATTCAGTACTTC.

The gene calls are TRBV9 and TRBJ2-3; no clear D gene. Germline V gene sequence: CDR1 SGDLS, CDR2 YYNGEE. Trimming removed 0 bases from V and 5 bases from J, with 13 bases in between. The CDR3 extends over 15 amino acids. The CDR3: CASSVVSSKGDTQYF. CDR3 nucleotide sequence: TGTGCCAGCAGCGTAGTTTCGTCCAAAGGAGATACGCAGTATTTT.

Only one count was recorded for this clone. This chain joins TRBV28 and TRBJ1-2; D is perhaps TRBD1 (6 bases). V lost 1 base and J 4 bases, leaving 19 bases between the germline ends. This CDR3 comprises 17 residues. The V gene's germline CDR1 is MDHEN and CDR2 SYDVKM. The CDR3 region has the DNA TGTGCCAGCAGTTTATCAAGACAGGTCACCTATGTCTATGGCTACACCTTC. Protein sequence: CASSLSRQVTYVYGYTF.

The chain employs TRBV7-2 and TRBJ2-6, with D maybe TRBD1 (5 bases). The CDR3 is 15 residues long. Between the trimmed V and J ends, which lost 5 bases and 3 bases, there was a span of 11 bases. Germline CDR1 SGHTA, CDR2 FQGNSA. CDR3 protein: CASSIGVVGANVLTF. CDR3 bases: TGTGCCAGCAGCATAGGGGTAGTTGGGGCCAACGTCCTGACTTTC. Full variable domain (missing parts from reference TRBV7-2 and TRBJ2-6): GAGVSQSPSNKVTEKGKDVELRCDPISGHTALYWYRQSLGQGLEFLIYFQGNSAPDKSGLPSDRFSAERTGGSVSTLTIQRTQQEDSAVYLCASSIGVVGANVLTFGAGSRLTVL.

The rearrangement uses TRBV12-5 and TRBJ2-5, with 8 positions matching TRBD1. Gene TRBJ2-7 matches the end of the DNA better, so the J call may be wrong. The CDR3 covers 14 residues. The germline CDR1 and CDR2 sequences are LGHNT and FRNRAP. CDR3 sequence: CASGLGTGFYEQYF. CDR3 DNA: TGTGCTAGTGGGCTCGGGACAGGCTTCTACGAGCAGTACTTC.

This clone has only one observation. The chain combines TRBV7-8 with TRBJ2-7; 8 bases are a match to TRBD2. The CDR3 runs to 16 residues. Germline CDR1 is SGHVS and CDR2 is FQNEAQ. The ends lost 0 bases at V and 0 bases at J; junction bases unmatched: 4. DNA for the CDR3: TGTGCCAGCAGCTTAGCGTGGGCGGGAGGCTCCTACGAGCAGTACTTC. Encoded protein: CASSLAWAGGSYEQYF.

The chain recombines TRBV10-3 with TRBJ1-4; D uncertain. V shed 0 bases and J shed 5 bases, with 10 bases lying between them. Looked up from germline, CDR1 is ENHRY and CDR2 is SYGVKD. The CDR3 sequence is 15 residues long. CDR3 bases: TGTGCCATCAGTGAGTCCGACATCCCCAATGAAAAACTGTTTTTT. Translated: CAISESDIPNEKLFF.

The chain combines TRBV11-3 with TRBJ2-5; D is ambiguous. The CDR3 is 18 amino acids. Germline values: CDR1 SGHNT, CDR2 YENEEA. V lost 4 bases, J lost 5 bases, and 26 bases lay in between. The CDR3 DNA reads TGTGCCAGCAGCTACCACCGGGCCCCCCTTGAGACTGTGGAGACCCAGTACTTC. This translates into CASSYHRAPLETVETQYF. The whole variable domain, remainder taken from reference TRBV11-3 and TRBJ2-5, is EAGVVQSPRYKIIEKKQPVAFWCNPISGHNTLYWYLQNLGQGPELLIRYENEEAVDDSQLPKDRFSAERLKGVDSTLKIQPAELGDSAVYLCASSYHRAPLETVETQYFGPGTRLLVL.

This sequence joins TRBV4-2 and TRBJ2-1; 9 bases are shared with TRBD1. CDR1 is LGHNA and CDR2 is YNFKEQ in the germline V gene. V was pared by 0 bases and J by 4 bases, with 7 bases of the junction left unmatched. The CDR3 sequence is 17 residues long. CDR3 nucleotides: TGTGCCAGCAGCCAAGATCCTTCGACAGGGGGGTACAATGAGCAGTTCTTC. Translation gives CASSQDPSTGGYNEQFF.

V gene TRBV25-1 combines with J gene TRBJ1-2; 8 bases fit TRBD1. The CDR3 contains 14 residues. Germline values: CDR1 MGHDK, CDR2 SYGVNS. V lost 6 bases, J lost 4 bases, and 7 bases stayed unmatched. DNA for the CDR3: TGTGCCAGCAGCTTGACAGGGGTACGCTATGGCTACACCTTC. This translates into CASSLTGVRYGYTF.

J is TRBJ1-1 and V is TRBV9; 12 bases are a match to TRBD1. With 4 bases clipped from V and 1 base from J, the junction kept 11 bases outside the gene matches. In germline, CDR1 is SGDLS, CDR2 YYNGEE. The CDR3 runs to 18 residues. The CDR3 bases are TGTGCCAGCAGCCCCTCTGGCGGGACAGGGGGCTGGAACACTGAAGCTTTCTTT. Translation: CASSPSGGTGGWNTEAFF.

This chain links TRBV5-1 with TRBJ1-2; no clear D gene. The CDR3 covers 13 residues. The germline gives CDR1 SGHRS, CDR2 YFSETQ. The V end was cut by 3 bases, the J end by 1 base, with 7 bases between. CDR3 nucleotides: TGCGCCAGCAGCTCGACACTTAACTATGGCTACACCTTC. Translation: CASSSTLNYGYTF.

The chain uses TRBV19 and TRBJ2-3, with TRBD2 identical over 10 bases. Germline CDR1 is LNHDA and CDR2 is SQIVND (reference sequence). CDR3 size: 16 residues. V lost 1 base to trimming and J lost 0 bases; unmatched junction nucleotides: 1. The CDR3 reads CASSIGAGGSTDTQYF. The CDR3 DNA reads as TGTGCCAGTAGTATAGGAGCGGGGGGGAGCACAGATACGCAGTATTTT.